This T cell receptor beta chain was identified during a study of blood T cell repertoires in COVID-19. Across the whole study: Whether acute or convalescent, the COVID-19 samples came from the United States, Italy and Spain. The analysed material was cDNA or gDNA that came from T cells, B-cell-depleted T cells, or PBMCs.

The CDR3 is 14 amino acids. Germline CDR1 and CDR2: MNHEY and SVGAGI. V dropped 4 bases and J dropped 6 bases, with 15 bases sitting between them. Original processing notes: The assay estimated nucleated cells by amplifying reference gene primers. Using immunoSEQ multiplex PCR, the repertoire was profiled, and TCRdb retains in-frame clones only, with some absent. The DNA was the basis for D and trimming; V, J and clone size are from that table. The sample has roughly 64,000 clones, 65% to 90% seen once. This TCR was sampled from a man aged 40-49 years with acute or convalescent COVID-19. What was sequenced was peripheral blood. This chain joins TRBV6-5 and TRBJ1-2; D unresolved. CDR3 region: CASSSHLPGDGYTF. Written as DNA, the CDR3 is TGTGCCAGCAGTTCCCATCTCCCGGGTGATGGCTACACCTTC.